This TCR beta chain was captured in a study of response to subunit inactivated influenza vaccine. The study, taken as a whole, reports: The authors offered the suggestion that each seasonal influenza vaccination recruits few new T cells.

With regard to this clonotype: The antigen is unknown.

The CDR3 covers 13 residues. Trimming left V 6 bases short and J 1 base short, with 11 bases between. From germline, CDR1 is SGHDT and CDR2 YYEEEE. One entry per CDR3 protein results from TCRdb running MiXCR on the RT-PCR reads. Of about 830,000 distinct CDR3 sequences listed, roughly 18% were seen once; the top ten hold roughly a tenth. This sequence originates from a man aged 50 or older who received an inactivated influenza vaccine. The chain has TRBV5-6 and TRBJ2-7; maybe TRBD2 (6 bases). Sequenced here: PBMCs from blood, sampled about 5 days after vaccination. Written as DNA, the CDR3 is TGTGCCAGCACCGAAGCGGGTTCCTACGAGCAGTACTTC. Translated, it gives CASTEAGSYEQYF.